These 4 T cell receptor beta chains were all obtained from the same sample, sequenced in a study of PD-L1 blockade in urothelial cancer. The repertoire was sequenced with immunoSEQ multiplex PCR; TCRdb's copy has only in-frame clones and lacks some. The sample contains about 35,000 clones, roughly a third of which appear only once. This material consisted of tumor tissue, taken before atezolizumab (anti-PD-L1) treatment. These receptors came from a man between 60 and 75 years old with urothelial cancer.

This clone has just a few counts. V and J are TRBV5-1 and TRBJ1-1, with D possibly TRBD1 on 6 matching bases. There are 14 residues in the CDR3. The germline V gene encodes CDR1 SGHRS and CDR2 YFSETQ. V was pared by 2 bases and J by 1 base, with 9 bases between. In nucleotides, the CDR3 is TGCGCCAGCAGCTTAAAACAGGGGAACACTGAAGCTTTCTTT. It translates to CASSLKQGNTEAFF.

The chain carries TRBV10-2 and TRBJ2-7; D assignment may be TRBD1 or TRBD2 (5 bases each). Per the germline V gene, CDR1 is WSHSY and CDR2 is SAAADI. CDR3 size: 14 residues. V was trimmed by 2 bases and J by 3 bases, leaving 11 bases between them. The CDR3 DNA is TGCGCCAGCAGTGAGGGGACGTTGGTCTACGAGCAGTACTTC. Protein product: CASSEGTLVYEQYF.

The chain uses TRBV28 and TRBJ1-4; D is undetermined. V was trimmed by 4 bases and J by 4 bases, leaving 13 bases between them. Germline V gene data show CDR1 as MDHEN and CDR2 as SYDVKM. This CDR3 contains 15 residues. The CDR3 spells CASSSQYTLNEKLFF. Written as DNA, the CDR3 is TGTGCCAGCAGTTCCCAGTACACCCTTAATGAAAAACTGTTTTTT.

This clone was counted a few times. The V gene is TRBV28, the J gene TRBJ2-1; 8 nucleotides align to TRBD2. V shed 6 bases and J 6 bases; nucleotides not matched to a gene: 7. The CDR3 is 14 amino acids. Germline V gene data show CDR1 as MDHEN and CDR2 as SYDVKM. The CDR3 region is CASSIAGLSNEQFF. The CDR3 bases are TGTGCCAGCAGCATAGCGGGGTTGAGCAATGAGCAGTTCTTC.